This entry lists 27 T cell receptor beta chains sequenced from one sample in a study of blood T cell repertoires in COVID-19. TCRdb keeps only in-frame clones here, not all; method: immunoSEQ multiplex PCR. Here the sample spans about 37,000 clones, 75% to 85% being singletons. The sequenced sample was peripheral blood. These receptors were obtained from a woman in her 70s with acute or convalescent COVID-19.

This chain joins TRBV5-1 and TRBJ1-6, with TRBD1 matching 8 bases. The germline gives CDR1 SGHRS, CDR2 YFSETQ. The CDR3 runs 15 residues. The V segment lost 0 bases and the J segment 7 bases; nucleotides outside the gene matches: 3. The CDR3 coding sequence is TGCGCCAGCAGCTTGGGACAGGGGAACAATTCACCCCTCCACTTT. Protein: CASSLGQGNNSPLHF.

J is TRBJ1-2 and V is TRBV2; TRBD1 matches 8 bases. Germline values: CDR1 SNHLY, CDR2 FYNNEI. The CDR3 runs to 13 residues. V shed 6 bases and J 6 bases; nucleotides not matched to a gene: 6. CDR3 loop: CASSADRANGYTF. For the CDR3, the DNA is TGTGCCAGCAGCGCGGACAGGGCGAATGGCTACACCTTC.

The CDR3 DNA sequence: TGTGCCAGCGCAGGACCGACAGGTGGGAGGCAGTTCTTC. Residues: CASAGPTGGRQFF. The genes are TRBV2 and TRBJ2-1; D is possibly TRBD1 (6 bases). Germline assignment: CDR1 SNHLY and CDR2 FYNNEI. Trimming cost V 8 bases and J 12 bases, with 20 bases left between them. CDR3 length: 13 amino acids.

This chain connects TRBV13 to TRBJ1-2, with 9 bases lining up with TRBD1. The CDR3 totals 12 residues. Germline V gives CDR1 PRHDT, CDR2 FYEKMQ (reference sequence). V gave up 5 bases and J gave up 14 bases; unmatched junction bases: 9. This chain's CDR3 is CASSPGDRVRTF. CDR3 nucleotide sequence: TGTGCCAGCAGCCCCGGGGACAGGGTTAGGACCTTC. The full variable domain, its missing parts supplied by reference TRBV13 and TRBJ1-2, is AAGVIQSPRHLIKEKRETATLKCYPIPRHDTVYWYQQGPGQDPQFLISFYEKMQSDKGSIPDRFSAQQFSDYHSELNMSSLELGDSALYFCASSPGDRVRTFGSGTRLTVV.

V usage is TRBV2 and J usage is TRBJ2-2; 9 nucleotides match TRBD2. Looked up from germline, CDR1 is SNHLY and CDR2 is FYNNEI. The CDR3 is 20 amino acids. V shed 4 bases and J 4 bases; nucleotides not matched to a gene: 19. The CDR3 DNA reads as TGTGCCAGCAGTGCAGATTTTGTTCGGCTAGCGGGATGGGGCACCGGGGAGCTGTTTTTT. It is translated as CASSADFVRLAGWGTGELFF.

The CDR3 bases are TGCGCCAGCAGCCGGGGGGACAGGGTTGACAATGAGCAGTTCTTC. Encoded protein: CASSRGDRVDNEQFF. The chain combines TRBV5-1 with TRBJ2-1; 9 bases are shared with TRBD1. With 4 bases clipped from V and 5 bases from J, the junction kept 7 bases outside the gene matches. Germline CDR1 and CDR2: SGHRS and YFSETQ. This CDR3 is built from 15 residues.

This rearrangement joins TRBV2 to TRBJ1-1; no clear D. The V gene lost 8 bases and the J gene lost 2 bases, with 12 bases spanning the gap. Germline loops: CDR1 SNHLY, CDR2 FYNNEI. CDR3 length: 13 amino acids. CDR3 coding DNA: TGTGCCAGCCAGTACGGGAGTAACACTGAAGCTTTCTTT. It translates to CASQYGSNTEAFF.

This clone showed up just once. Here the CDR3 reads CASSLLVSGIYNEQFF. Here the CDR3 DNA reads TGTGCCAGCAGTTTATTGGTTAGCGGGATCTACAATGAGCAGTTCTTC. The chain is built from TRBV27 and TRBJ2-1, with TRBD2 matching 8 bases. The germline V gene encodes CDR1 MNHEY and CDR2 SMNVEV (reference sequence). This CDR3 spans 16 amino acids. The J segment lost 3 bases and the V segment lost 1 base, leaving 5 bases of the junction unmatched.

The table lists this clone with a count of one. The rearrangement joins TRBV7-2 to TRBJ2-3; no firm D call. The germline CDR1 and CDR2 sequences are SGHTA and FQGNSA. CDR3 length: 15 amino acids. V lost 5 bases to trimming and J lost 7 bases, with 19 bases between them. CDR3 protein: CASSPSSNDGNTQYF. In DNA, the CDR3 is TGTGCCAGCAGCCCATCTAGTAATGACGGAAATACGCAGTATTTT.

This rearrangement joins TRBV5-1 to TRBJ2-5, with 7 positions matching TRBD1. Germline CDR1 reads SGHRS; CDR2 reads YFSETQ. V shed 5 bases and J 5 bases; nucleotides not matched to a gene: 6. This CDR3 region has 13 residues. CDR3 DNA sequence: TGCGCCAGCAGGGTCGACAGGGACGAGACCCAGTACTTC. Amino acid sequence: CASRVDRDETQYF. The full variable domain, with the rest looked up from reference TRBV5-1 and TRBJ2-5, is KAGVTQTPRYLIKTRGQQVTLSCSPISGHRSVSWYQQTPGQGLQFLFEYFSETQRNKGNFPGRFSGRQFSNSRSEMNVSTLELGDSALYLCASRVDRDETQYFGPGTRLLVL.

The V call is TRBV5-1, the J call TRBJ1-1, with 8 bases identical to TRBD1. Per the germline V gene, CDR1 is SGHRS and CDR2 is YFSETQ. CDR3 length equals 16 residues. Losses at the gene ends were 0 bases for V and 3 bases for J; bases not matched to a gene: 7. The CDR3 nucleotides read TGCGCCAGCAGCTTGGCCAGGGCAGGGGGCTACACTGAAGCTTTCTTT. Translated, it gives CASSLARAGGYTEAFF.

The rearrangement links TRBV5-4 to TRBJ2-7, with 7 bases aligning to TRBD1. The CDR3 covers 15 residues. The germline V gene has CDR1 SGHNT and CDR2 YYREEE (reference sequence). Trimming cost V 4 bases and J 11 bases; bases outside gene matches: 18. The CDR3 DNA reads as TGTGCCAGCAGCATGGAAACAGGGGCGTGGGGTATGGAGTACTTC. Amino acids: CASSMETGAWGMEYF.

This chain connects TRBV15 to TRBJ2-5; D is possibly TRBD2 (6 bases). Looked up from germline, CDR1 is LNHNV and CDR2 is YYDKDF (reference sequence). The CDR3 has 17 residues. V lost 0 bases to trimming and J lost 1 base, with 15 bases between them. The CDR3 is CATSRDPAAGTQETQYF. The CDR3 coding sequence is TGTGCCACCAGCAGAGATCCCGCCGCGGGGACCCAAGAGACCCAGTACTTC.

The chain carries TRBV5-6 and TRBJ1-4; D unresolved. V lost 7 bases to trimming and J lost 0 bases, with 16 bases between them. CDR3 size: 16 residues. Looked up from germline, CDR1 is SGHDT and CDR2 is YYEEEE. CDR3 protein: CASSIADWATNEKLFF. CDR3 DNA: TGTGCCAGCTCCATCGCGGACTGGGCAACTAATGAAAAACTGTTTTTT.

The chain recombines TRBV14 with TRBJ2-7, with a possible D match to TRBD2 (6 bases). This CDR3 contains 15 residues. Trimming pared 0 bases from V and 3 bases from J, leaving 12 bases between. Looked up from germline, CDR1 is SGHDN and CDR2 is FVKESK. CDR3 sequence reads: CASSQEGLPGYEQYF. The DNA of the CDR3 is TGTGCCAGCAGCCAAGAGGGACTCCCGGGCTACGAGCAGTACTTC.

The V and J genes are TRBV6-6 and TRBJ2-1; 9 positions agree with TRBD1. CDR3 size: 16 residues. J lost 5 bases, V lost 5 bases, and 10 bases had no gene match. CDR1 MNHNY and CDR2 SVGAGI come from the germline V gene (reference sequence). Here the CDR3 reads CASSRPRGQGDNEQFF. The CDR3, as DNA: TGTGCCAGCAGTCGACCCAGGGGACAGGGAGACAATGAGCAGTTCTTC.

The J gene is TRBJ1-2, the V gene TRBV10-3, with D tentatively TRBD1 (5 bases). Between the trimmed V and J ends, which lost 11 bases and 6 bases, there was a span of 16 bases. Germline CDR1 is ENHRY and CDR2 is SYGVKD. This CDR3 region has 12 residues. CDR3: CAVTQAGNGYTF. CDR3 bases: TGTGCCGTCACCCAGGCAGGGAATGGCTACACCTTC.

The chain uses TRBV28 and TRBJ2-7; 8 bases align to TRBD2. Trimming at V came to 10 bases and at J to 2 bases, leaving 16 bases not matched to a gene. The CDR3 spans 16 residues. Germline V gene lookup returns CDR1 MDHEN and CDR2 SYDVKM. The CDR3: CAIRPPGGAPPYEQYF. The CDR3, as DNA: TGTGCCATCCGGCCCCCCGGGGGGGCGCCCCCCTACGAGCAGTACTTC.

This chain's CDR3 is CATSRDFRDRYSNQPQHF. The CDR3 DNA sequence: TGTGCCACCAGCAGAGATTTCCGGGACAGGTATAGCAATCAGCCCCAGCATTTT. V gene TRBV15 combines with J gene TRBJ1-5, with 8 bases identical to TRBD1. The CDR3 sequence is 18 residues long. Germline values: CDR1 LNHNV, CDR2 YYDKDF (reference sequence). The V and J ends lost 0 bases and 0 bases, in that order; junction bases with no gene match: 7.

The genes are TRBV6-5 and TRBJ2-7, with D tentatively TRBD1 (6 bases). Germline CDR1 reads MNHEY; CDR2 reads SVGAGI. V was cut by 5 bases and J by 0 bases, with 11 bases left in between. The CDR3 runs 14 residues. CDR3 amino acids: CASSKRTDSYEQYF. The DNA for the CDR3 is TGTGCCAGCAGTAAACGGACAGACTCCTACGAGCAGTACTTC.

V and J are TRBV6-6 and TRBJ2-5; D gene unclear. Germline CDR1 reads MNHNY; CDR2 reads SVGAGI (reference sequence). The CDR3 length is 14 residues. V lost 5 bases to trimming and J lost 0 bases, with 10 bases between them. CDR3 coding DNA: TGTGCCAGCAGTGACACCCTAAACCAAGAGACCCAGTACTTC. It translates to CASSDTLNQETQYF.

This clone was observed a few times. The chain uses TRBV6-2 or TRBV6-3 and TRBJ2-7, with 12 bases identical to TRBD2. CDR3 length: 16 residues. J gave up 0 bases and V 5 bases, and 5 bases lay outside the gene matches. Per germline, CDR1 MNHEY and CDR2 SVGEGT. CDR3 loop: CASSDLGLAGSYEQYF. The CDR3 DNA reads TGTGCCAGCAGTGATCTGGGACTAGCGGGCTCCTACGAGCAGTACTTC.

V and J are TRBV14 and TRBJ2-1; TRBD2 agrees at 10 bases. The V and J ends lost 4 bases and 7 bases, in that order; junction bases with no gene match: 13. This CDR3 has 17 amino acids. Germline CDR1 reads SGHDN; CDR2 reads FVKESK. CDR3 sequence: CASSRAVVLAGVNEQFF. The CDR3 region has the DNA TGTGCCAGCAGCCGAGCGGTGGTGCTAGCGGGAGTGAATGAGCAGTTCTTC.

The CDR3 loop reads CASSGTGGTEAFF. In nucleotides, the CDR3 is TGTGCCAGCAGCGGGACAGGAGGTACTGAAGCTTTCTTT. The rearrangement links TRBV5-6 to TRBJ1-1; 8 bases align to TRBD1. Germline CDR1 is SGHDT and CDR2 is YYEEEE. V lost 4 bases, J lost 5 bases, and 4 bases stayed unmatched. The CDR3 length is 13 residues.

The V and J genes are TRBV7-6 and TRBJ2-3; D may be TRBD2 (7 bases). This CDR3 contains 15 residues. Germline CDR1 SGHVS, CDR2 FNYEAQ. Trimming cost V 1 base and J 2 bases, with 10 bases left between them. This CDR3 is CASSLGGGPTDTQYF. For the CDR3, the DNA is TGTGCCAGCAGCTTAGGGGGGGGCCCCACAGATACGCAGTATTTT. The variable domain in full, completed from reference TRBV7-6 and TRBJ2-3, reads GAGVSQSPRYKVTKRGQDVALRCDPISGHVSLYWYRQALGQGPEFLTYFNYEAQQDKSGLPNDRFSAERPEGSISTLTIQRTEQRDSAMYRCASSLGGGPTDTQYFGPGTRLTVL.

The chain recombines TRBV7-6 with TRBJ1-4; tentatively, D is TRBD1 (5 bases). V was trimmed by 2 bases and J by 7 bases, leaving 14 bases between them. The CDR3 contains 15 residues. Germline V gene lookup returns CDR1 SGHVS and CDR2 FNYEAQ. CDR3 DNA sequence: TGTGCCAGCAGCTTATGGCCCAGGGCCGGTGAAAAACTGTTTTTT. Residues: CASSLWPRAGEKLFF.

The chain has TRBV18 and TRBJ2-1, with 12 bases that match TRBD2. The CDR3 length is 15 residues. The trim removed 2 bases at V and 6 bases at J, leaving 2 bases unmatched. Germline loops: CDR1 KGHSH, CDR2 LQKENI. In DNA, the CDR3 is TGTGCCAGCTCACCATTGACTAGCGGGAGCAATGAGCAGTTCTTC. Protein: CASSPLTSGSNEQFF.